Shown below are 30 T cell receptor beta chains from a single sample sequenced in a study of OX40 agonist ivuxolimab in advanced cancers. Method: immunoSEQ multiplex PCR; TCRdb's copy keeps in-frame clones and lacks some. The sample yields some 73,000 clones, about 88% seen once. The material was CD4+ or CD8+ T cells sorted from blood, obtained in a trial of the OX40 agonist ivuxolimab. These receptors came from an adult with an advanced solid tumor such as melanoma, head and neck, liver or kidney cancer.

Here the CDR3 reads CASSLIRGSGELFF. The CDR3 DNA reads TGTGCCAGCAGCTTAATAAGGGGTTCCGGGGAGCTGTTTTTT. The rearrangement links TRBV7-3 to TRBJ2-2, with D maybe TRBD1 (5 bases). Germline CDR1 and CDR2: SGHTA and FQGTGA. Trimming removed 1 base at V and 6 bases at J, with 9 bases between. The CDR3 loop spans 14 amino acids.

The chain joins TRBV7-5 to TRBJ2-7. TRBV7-5 is a pseudogene segment. This CDR3 contains 14 residues. CDR3: CVRSPGPGFYEQYF. CDR3 sequence (DNA): TGTGTCAGAAGCCCCGGACCAGGCTTTTACGAGCAGTACTTC.

The V gene is TRBV28, the J gene TRBJ1-5, with D unresolved. Per the germline V gene, CDR1 is MDHEN and CDR2 is SYDVKM. V lost 3 bases and J 4 bases, leaving 13 bases between the germline ends. This CDR3 contains 15 residues. The CDR3 DNA reads as TGTGCCAGCAGTTTCGTAGGGTCAGAAAATCAGCCCCAGCATTTT. This encodes CASSFVGSENQPQHF.

The chain recombines TRBV29-1 with TRBJ2-7; 8 nucleotides match TRBD1. Per the germline V gene, CDR1 is SQVTM and CDR2 is ANQGSEA. The CDR3 is 13 amino acids. J lost 3 bases, V lost 4 bases, and 5 bases had no gene match. CDR3 protein: CSVARDRNYEQYF. In DNA, the CDR3 is TGCAGCGTTGCCCGGGACAGGAACTACGAGCAGTACTTC.

The chain is built from TRBV5-1 and TRBJ1-2, with D perhaps TRBD1 (6 bases). Trimming left V 2 bases short and J 2 bases short, with 10 bases between. CDR1 is SGHRS and CDR2 is YFSETQ in the germline V gene. The CDR3 length is 14 residues. As DNA, the CDR3 is TGCGCCAGCAGCTTCGAAGGGGGGAACTATGGCTACACCTTC. Translating gives CASSFEGGNYGYTF.

This rearrangement joins TRBV6-5 to TRBJ1-1; D gene ambiguous. Trimming removed 6 bases at V and 8 bases at J, with 10 bases between. This CDR3 comprises 11 residues. CDR1 is MNHEY and CDR2 is SVGAGI in the germline V gene. CDR3 nucleotide sequence: TGTGCCAGCAGGACTCAAACCGAAGCTTTCTTT. Translating gives CASRTQTEAFF.

This chain links TRBV12-5 with TRBJ2-7; D perhaps matches TRBD1 (6 bases). The J call may be mistaken, given a closer DNA end match to TRBJ2-1. In germline, CDR1 is LGHNT, CDR2 FRNRAP. This CDR3 spans 14 amino acids. The CDR3, as DNA: TGTGCTAGTGGTTTCACAGGGCAATACAATGAGCAGTTCTTC. Protein product: CASGFTGQYNEQFF.

In its sample, this clone was seen once. The V and J genes are TRBV7-2 and TRBJ2-7; 13 bases align to TRBD2. The length of the CDR3 is 16 residues. With V trimmed by 5 bases and J by 2 bases, 6 bases remained unmatched. Germline V gives CDR1 SGHTA, CDR2 FQGNSA. The CDR3 nucleotides read TGTGCCAGCAGCCGTACTAGCGGGGGGGCAACCTACGAGCAGTACTTC. Translated, it gives CASSRTSGGATYEQYF.

A single count supports this clone. The chain links TRBV5-4 to TRBJ2-3, with 10 positions matching TRBD2. This CDR3 has 16 residues. Germline loops: CDR1 SGHNT, CDR2 YYREEE (reference sequence). The junction had 7 bases not matched to a gene; V was cut back by 3 bases and J by 3 bases. CDR3 in amino acids: CASSSSGRAGTDTQYF. The CDR3 region has the DNA TGTGCCAGCAGCTCAAGCGGGAGGGCCGGAACAGATACGCAGTATTTT.

The rearrangement joins TRBV6-5 to TRBJ1-1; D is undetermined. The CDR3 spans 12 residues. Germline lookup yields CDR1 MNHEY and CDR2 SVGAGI. V lost 5 bases, J lost 6 bases, and 10 bases lay in between. The CDR3 bases are TGTGCCAGCAGTCCCCCCCGCGCTGAAGCTTTCTTT. Translating it yields CASSPPRAEAFF.

This chain connects TRBV5-6 to TRBJ2-6; 10 bases are shared with TRBD1. CDR3 length: 17 amino acids. V lost 7 bases, J lost 0 bases, and 7 bases stayed unmatched. In germline, CDR1 is SGHDT, CDR2 YYEEEE. The CDR3 region is CASAWGTGDSGANVLTF. CDR3 in DNA: TGTGCCAGCGCCTGGGGGACAGGGGACTCTGGGGCCAACGTCCTGACTTTC.

V usage is TRBV19 and J usage is TRBJ2-5, with D perhaps TRBD2 (6 bases). The germline CDR1 and CDR2 sequences are LNHDA and SQIVND (reference sequence). The CDR3 is made up of 13 amino acids. V shed 6 bases and J shed 7 bases, with 15 bases lying between them. The CDR3 loop is CASRPRLGGTQYF. The CDR3 DNA follows: TGTGCCAGTAGACCCAGGCTGGGAGGGACCCAGTACTTC.

This rearrangement joins TRBV5-1 to TRBJ2-3; D might be TRBD2 (5 bases). The CDR3 covers 16 residues. Germline V CDR1 and CDR2: SGHRS, YFSETQ. V was cut by 2 bases and J by 6 bases, with 19 bases left in between. CDR3 DNA: TGCGCCAGCAGCTTATTTTTTTCCGGGAATAGGGATACGCAGTATTTT. Protein product: CASSLFFSGNRDTQYF. Together with reference TRBV5-1 and TRBJ2-3, the CDR3 gives the full variable domain: KAGVTQTPRYLIKTRGQQVTLSCSPISGHRSVSWYQQTPGQGLQFLFEYFSETQRNKGNFPGRFSGRQFSNSRSEMNVSTLELGDSALYLCASSLFFSGNRDTQYFGPGTRLTVL.

This clone came up once. This sequence joins TRBV7-9 and TRBJ2-1; D ambiguous. V lost 6 bases to trimming and J lost 7 bases, with 7 bases between them. The CDR3 runs 11 residues. CDR1 SEHNR and CDR2 FQNEAQ come from the germline V gene (reference sequence). The CDR3 spells CASSWSNEQFF. Here the CDR3 DNA reads TGTGCCAGCAGTTGGAGTAATGAGCAGTTCTTC.

V usage is TRBV19 and J usage is TRBJ1-5, with TRBD1 identical over 9 bases. Germline V gene data show CDR1 as LNHDA and CDR2 as SQIVND (reference sequence). This CDR3 is 17 amino acids long. J gave up 0 bases and V 7 bases, and 10 bases lay outside the gene matches. The CDR3 protein is CASTAGQGPYSNQPQHF. CDR3 bases: TGTGCCAGTACCGCGGGACAGGGCCCTTATAGCAATCAGCCCCAGCATTTT.

The chain is built from TRBV18 and TRBJ2-2; the match to TRBD1 covers 9 bases. The germline V gene has CDR1 KGHSH and CDR2 LQKENI. The CDR3 is 17 amino acids. V lost 2 bases, J lost 7 bases, and 11 bases stayed unmatched. CDR3 residues: CASSPSRGQGRGGELFF. The CDR3 DNA reads as TGTGCCAGCTCACCAAGCCGAGGACAGGGGAGAGGCGGGGAGCTGTTTTTT.

The chain couples TRBV11-2 to TRBJ2-7; 8 nucleotides match TRBD2. V was pared by 3 bases and J by 1 base, with 5 bases of the junction left unmatched. The CDR3 is 15 amino acids. In germline, CDR1 is SGHAT, CDR2 FQNNGV. The CDR3 region is CASSFSVAGSYEQYF. The DNA of the CDR3 is TGTGCCAGCAGCTTTTCTGTAGCGGGGTCCTACGAGCAGTACTTC.

The J gene is TRBJ2-6, the V gene TRBV5-1, with 9 nucleotides matching TRBD1. V gave up 3 bases and J gave up 0 bases; unmatched junction bases: 7. Germline V gene sequence: CDR1 SGHRS, CDR2 YFSETQ. The CDR3 sequence is 18 residues long. The CDR3 loop is CASSSWTGEVSGANVLTF. CDR3 bases: TGCGCCAGCAGCTCTTGGACAGGGGAGGTCTCTGGGGCCAACGTCCTGACTTTC.

The gene calls are TRBV7-3 and TRBJ2-7; no clear D. The V end lost 2 bases, the J end lost 3 bases, and 11 bases lay between the germline ends. The CDR3 is 14 amino acids. Germline CDR1 is SGHTA and CDR2 is FQGTGA. CDR3 nucleotides: TGTGCCAGCAGCTTAGATAAGGTTAACTACGAGCAGTACTTC. Protein product: CASSLDKVNYEQYF.

The chain is built from TRBV19 and TRBJ1-1; 9 positions agree with TRBD1. This CDR3 contains 14 residues. Germline V CDR1 and CDR2: LNHDA, SQIVND (reference sequence). After removal of 6 bases from V and 7 bases from J, the junction contained 9 bases not matched to a gene. CDR3 sequence: CASSRDRDRGEAFF. The CDR3 DNA follows: TGTGCCAGTAGCCGGGACAGGGACAGAGGTGAAGCTTTCTTT. The full variable domain, rest sourced from reference TRBV19 and TRBJ1-1, is DGGITQSPKYLFRKEGQNVTLSCEQNLNHDAMYWYRQDPGQGLRLIYYSQIVNDFQKGDIAEGYSVSREKKESFPLTVTSAQKNPTAFYLCASSRDRDRGEAFFGQGTRLTVV.

The rearrangement links TRBV7-9 to TRBJ2-2; 9 bases are shared with TRBD2. J was trimmed by 3 bases and V by 3 bases; bases with no gene match: 5. The germline V gene has CDR1 SEHNR and CDR2 FQNEAQ (reference sequence). CDR3 size: 16 residues. The CDR3 region has the DNA TGTGCCAGCAGCTTTCTAGGGACTAGCCACACCGGGGAGCTGTTTTTT. Amino acids: CASSFLGTSHTGELFF.

V gene TRBV9 combines with J gene TRBJ2-3; no clear D gene. CDR1 is SGDLS, CDR2 YYNGEE, per germline. Trimming shortened V by 3 bases and J by 3 bases, and 5 bases separated the two germline ends. This CDR3 comprises 12 residues. CDR3 in DNA: TGTGCCAGCAGCGGATATACAGATACGCAGTATTTT. It translates to CASSGYTDTQYF.

The chain has TRBV5-1 and TRBJ1-2, with 11 bases identical to TRBD1. Germline trimming cut 3 bases from V and 1 base from J; bases unmatched to any gene: 5. The CDR3 has 16 amino acids. Germline values: CDR1 SGHRS, CDR2 YFSETQ. The CDR3 loop reads CASSSSGTGGNYGYTF. In DNA, the CDR3 is TGCGCCAGCAGCTCTTCCGGGACAGGGGGTAACTATGGCTACACCTTC.

The genes are TRBV27 and TRBJ1-5; D gene ambiguous. Germline assignment: CDR1 MNHEY and CDR2 SMNVEV (reference sequence). CDR3 length: 12 residues. V was clipped by 4 bases and J by 0 bases, with 1 base between them. CDR3 sequence (DNA): TGTGCCAGCAGTTATAGCAATCAGCCCCAGCATTTT. Its translation: CASSYSNQPQHF.

The gene calls are TRBV30 and TRBJ2-2; a possible D gene is TRBD2 (6 bases). There are 15 residues in the CDR3. V gave up 2 bases and J gave up 5 bases, with 15 bases separating them. In germline, CDR1 is GTSNPN, CDR2 SVGIG (reference sequence). CDR3 sequence reads: CAWSPWRGTTGELFF. The CDR3, as DNA: TGTGCCTGGAGTCCTTGGCGGGGTACGACCGGGGAGCTGTTTTTT.

This chain links TRBV15 with TRBJ1-2; D call uncertain. CDR1 and CDR2 (germline): LNHNV, YYDKDF (reference sequence). CDR3 length: 13 residues. V was cut by 0 bases and J by 8 bases, with 10 bases left in between. In DNA form, the CDR3 reads TGTGCCACCAGCAGAGACTCTGAGGTCGGCTACACCTTC. Its protein product is CATSRDSEVGYTF. Looking up the rest from reference TRBV15 and TRBJ1-2 gives the full variable domain: DAMVIQNPRYQVTQFGKPVTLSCSQTLNHNVMYWYQQKSSQAPKLLFHYYDKDFNNEADTPDNFQSRRPNTSFCFLDIRSPGLGDTAMYLCATSRDSEVGYTFGSGTRLTVV.

The J gene is TRBJ1-2, the V gene TRBV6-5, with D unclear. Germline V CDR1 and CDR2: MNHEY, SVGAGI. The CDR3 extends over 15 amino acids. Trimming removed 4 bases from V and 2 bases from J, with 14 bases in between. Here the CDR3 reads CASSSPAQENYGYTF. CDR3 nucleotide sequence: TGTGCCAGCAGTTCCCCGGCCCAGGAGAACTATGGCTACACCTTC.

The V call is TRBV28, the J call TRBJ1-5; TRBD1 agrees at 7 bases. Trimming cost V 6 bases and J 4 bases; bases outside gene matches: 9. From germline, CDR1 is MDHEN and CDR2 SYDVKM. The CDR3 is 15 amino acids. The DNA for the CDR3 is TGTGCCAGCAGGTTCACAGGGGTGGGGAATCAGCCCCAGCATTTT. It translates to CASRFTGVGNQPQHF.

The rearrangement links TRBV14 to TRBJ2-3, with 8 positions matching TRBD2. CDR1 is SGHDN and CDR2 is FVKESK in the germline V gene. J lost 4 bases, V lost 1 base, and 4 bases had no gene match. The CDR3 totals 15 residues. The CDR3 nucleotides are TGTGCCAGCAGCCAAGGGACGGGAGGGTCAGATACGCAGTATTTT. Its protein is CASSQGTGGSDTQYF.

The rearrangement uses TRBV18 and TRBJ2-7; TRBD1 aligns across 8 bases. Trimming took 3 bases from V and 5 from J; bases not matched to a gene: 9. CDR3 size: 15 residues. Germline CDR1 reads KGHSH; CDR2 reads LQKENI. The CDR3 sequence: CASSPETGDKDEQYF. The CDR3 nucleotides read TGTGCCAGCTCACCGGAGACAGGGGACAAAGACGAGCAGTACTTC.